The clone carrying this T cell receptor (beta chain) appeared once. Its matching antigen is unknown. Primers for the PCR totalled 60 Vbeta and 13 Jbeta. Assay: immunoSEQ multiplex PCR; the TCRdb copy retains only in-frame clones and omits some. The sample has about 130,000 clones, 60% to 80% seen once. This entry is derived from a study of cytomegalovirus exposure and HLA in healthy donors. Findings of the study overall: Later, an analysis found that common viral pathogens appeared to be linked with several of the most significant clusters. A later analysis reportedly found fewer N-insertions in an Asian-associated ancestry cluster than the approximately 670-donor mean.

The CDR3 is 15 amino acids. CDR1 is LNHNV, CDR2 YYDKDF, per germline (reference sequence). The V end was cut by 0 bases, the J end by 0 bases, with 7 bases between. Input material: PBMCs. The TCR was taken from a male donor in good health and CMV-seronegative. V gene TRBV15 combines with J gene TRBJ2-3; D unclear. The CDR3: CATSRESTSTDTQYF. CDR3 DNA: TGTGCCACCAGCAGAGAATCTACTAGCACAGATACGCAGTATTTT.